These 25 T cell receptor beta chains came from one sample sequenced in a study of technical replicates of blood from several donors. Method: immunoSEQ multiplex PCR; TCRdb's copy keeps in-frame clones and lacks some. The sample holds 55,000 to 60,000 clones, 90% to 95% seen once. The sample comprised PBMCs. The receptors were sampled from a human donor in good health. Some clones in this sample may be carry-over from other donors' samples.

J is TRBJ1-4 and V is TRBV7-9; D remains unclear. CDR3 length: 14 residues. From germline, CDR1 is SEHNR and CDR2 FQNEAQ (reference sequence). The ends were cut back, 5 bases at V and 10 bases at J, with 17 bases in the middle. The CDR3 is CASSPAQTTGKLFF. In DNA form, the CDR3 reads TGTGCCAGCAGCCCTGCCCAGACAACTGGAAAACTGTTTTTT.

The chain is built from TRBV5-4 and TRBJ2-1, with D maybe TRBD2 (7 bases). V lost 2 bases, J lost 2 bases, and 11 bases lay in between. CDR1 SGHNT and CDR2 YYREEE come from the germline V gene (reference sequence). The CDR3 length is 15 residues. CDR3 in DNA: TGTGCCAGCAGCTTCGAGGGGGGGGCCTACAATGAGCAGTTCTTC. As protein: CASSFEGGAYNEQFF.

The gene calls are TRBV2 and TRBJ2-7, with 12 bases identical to TRBD2. Germline lookup yields CDR1 SNHLY and CDR2 FYNNEI. V lost 6 bases, J lost 1 base, and 1 base stayed unmatched. CDR3 size: 14 residues. The CDR3 loop is CASSGLAGSYEQYF. CDR3 DNA sequence: TGTGCCAGCAGCGGACTAGCGGGGTCCTACGAGCAGTACTTC.

The J gene is TRBJ1-1, the V gene TRBV7-9, with 9 bases matching TRBD1. CDR1 is SEHNR, CDR2 FQNEAQ, per germline (reference sequence). Germline trimming cut 5 bases from V and 4 bases from J; bases unmatched to any gene: 5. The CDR3 is 14 residues long. The CDR3 coding sequence is TGTGCCAGCAGCACCGGGACAGGGCTCACTGAAGCTTTCTTT. Protein sequence: CASSTGTGLTEAFF. The full variable domain, completed using reference TRBV7-9 and TRBJ1-1, is DTGVSQNPRHKITKRGQNVTFRCDPISEHNRLYWYRQTLGQGPEFLTYFQNEAQLEKSRLLSDRFSAERPKGSFSTLEIQRTEQGDSAMYLCASSTGTGLTEAFFGQGTRLTVV.

The chain has TRBV5-4 and TRBJ2-3; 8 nucleotides align to TRBD2. The CDR3 covers 14 residues. V dropped 6 bases and J dropped 5; count of bases not matched to a gene: 8. Per germline, CDR1 SGHNT and CDR2 YYREEE (reference sequence). CDR3 protein: CASKDGGAIDTQYF. As DNA, the CDR3 is TGTGCCAGCAAGGACGGGGGGGCCATAGATACGCAGTATTTT. Using reference TRBV5-4 and TRBJ2-3 for the parts outside the CDR3, the full variable domain is ETGVTQSPTHLIKTRGQQVTLRCSSQSGHNTVSWYQQALGQGPQFIFQYYREEENGRGNFPPRFSGLQFPNYSSELNVNALELDDSALYLCASKDGGAIDTQYFGPGTRLTVL.

The chain has TRBV5-6 and TRBJ2-7, with 14 bases matching TRBD2. The CDR3 is 16 amino acids. Germline V gene lookup returns CDR1 SGHDT and CDR2 YYEEEE. V lost 4 bases to trimming and J lost 4 bases; unmatched junction nucleotides: 7. CDR3 in DNA: TGTGCCAGCAGCCTGACTAGCGGGGGGGCCGGGTACGAGCAGTACTTC. This gives the protein CASSLTSGGAGYEQYF.

The rearrangement joins TRBV6-1 to TRBJ1-2; weak D call: TRBD1 (5 bases). Between the trimmed V and J ends, which lost 2 bases and 6 bases, there was a span of 7 bases. CDR3 size: 12 residues. The germline V gene encodes CDR1 MNHNS and CDR2 SASEGT. CDR3 sequence reads: CASSERGNGYTF. In DNA, the CDR3 is TGTGCCAGCAGTGAACGGGGGAATGGCTACACCTTC.

This rearrangement joins TRBV27 to TRBJ2-3, with TRBD2 matching over 12 bases. The CDR3 is made up of 18 amino acids. CDR1 is MNHEY, CDR2 SMNVEV, per germline (reference sequence). V shed 0 bases, J shed 5 bases, and the junction held 9 bases outside the gene matches. The CDR3 is CASSLSAASGGAGDTQYF. CDR3 sequence (DNA): TGTGCCAGCAGTTTATCAGCGGCTAGCGGGGGGGCCGGAGATACGCAGTATTTT.

The rearrangement uses TRBV18 and TRBJ1-1; no reliable D call. Trimming removed 2 bases at V and 1 base at J, with 8 bases between. The germline gives CDR1 KGHSH, CDR2 LQKENI. The CDR3 spans 14 residues. The CDR3 coding sequence is TGTGCCAGCTCACCAGGAGGACCGAACACTGAAGCTTTCTTT. Translating it yields CASSPGGPNTEAFF.

The J gene is TRBJ2-3, the V gene TRBV27; D possibly corresponds to TRBD2 (5 bases). The CDR3 runs 15 residues. CDR1 MNHEY and CDR2 SMNVEV come from the germline V gene (reference sequence). V shed 5 bases and J shed 6 bases, with 18 bases lying between them. CDR3 DNA sequence: TGTGCCAGCAGTCCCCTAGTACAGCGAGGGGATACGCAGTATTTT. Encoded protein: CASSPLVQRGDTQYF.

This rearrangement joins TRBV4-1 to TRBJ1-1; D perhaps matches TRBD1 (6 bases). Per germline, CDR1 MGHRA and CDR2 YSYEKL. V lost 4 bases to trimming and J lost 5 bases, with 14 bases between them. CDR3 length: 14 residues. The CDR3 spells CASSLPGTGTEAFF. The DNA for the CDR3 is TGCGCCAGCAGCCTCCCCGGTACAGGGACTGAAGCTTTCTTT.

The chain carries TRBV7-2 and TRBJ2-4; 7 bases fit TRBD1. The CDR3 is 14 amino acids. The V gene's germline CDR1 is SGHTA and CDR2 FQGNSA. J gave up 8 bases and V 5 bases, and 9 bases lay outside the gene matches. The CDR3 DNA is TGTGCCAGCAGCCGTCGCCAGGGGGTGGACATTCAGTACTTC. The encoded protein is CASSRRQGVDIQYF.

V gene TRBV7-2 combines with J gene TRBJ1-3, with D uncertain. There are 15 residues in the CDR3. The ends were cut back, 5 bases at V and 0 bases at J, with 11 bases in the middle. The germline CDR1 and CDR2 sequences are SGHTA and FQGNSA. CDR3 protein: CASSRDTSSGNTIYF. The CDR3 DNA is TGTGCCAGCAGCCGTGACACCAGCTCTGGAAACACCATATATTTT.

This chain connects TRBV10-2 to TRBJ1-1, with D hard to call. The ends were cut back, 5 bases at V and 5 bases at J, with 9 bases in the middle. The germline CDR1 and CDR2 sequences are WSHSY and SAAADI. The CDR3 spans 12 residues. The CDR3 sequence is CASSPGVTEAFF. CDR3 bases: TGCGCCAGCAGTCCCGGGGTGACTGAAGCTTTCTTT.

This chain joins TRBV18 and TRBJ2-1, with 7 bases lining up with TRBD1. V lost 6 bases to trimming and J lost 7 bases; unmatched junction nucleotides: 15. Per the germline V gene, CDR1 is KGHSH and CDR2 is LQKENI. The CDR3 sequence is 16 residues long. CDR3 loop: CASSPSRAGGLNEQFF. The CDR3 DNA reads as TGTGCCAGCTCGCCGAGTAGGGCAGGGGGTTTAAATGAGCAGTTCTTC.

The V call is TRBV7-2, the J call TRBJ1-1, with D perhaps matching TRBD1 (6 bases). V was pared by 0 bases and J by 0 bases, with 11 bases between. The CDR3 is made up of 16 amino acids. Germline loops: CDR1 SGHTA, CDR2 FQGNSA. CDR3 coding DNA: TGTGCCAGCAGCTTAGCCGGGACATACATGAACACTGAAGCTTTCTTT. Translation: CASSLAGTYMNTEAFF.

The gene calls are TRBV9 and TRBJ2-3; TRBD2 is a possible D gene (6 bases). Germline-derived CDR1 and CDR2 are SGDLS and YYNGEE. The CDR3 runs to 15 residues. The V and J ends lost 0 bases and 9 bases respectively, with 17 bases between them. DNA of the CDR3: TGTGCCAGCAGCGTAGGGAACTCCGGGACTGGCACGCAGTATTTT. This translates into CASSVGNSGTGTQYF.

The gene calls are TRBV5-6 and TRBJ2-7; the match to TRBD1 covers 11 bases. In germline, CDR1 is SGHDT, CDR2 YYEEEE. The CDR3 totals 15 residues. The trim removed 4 bases at V and 5 bases at J, leaving 8 bases unmatched. The CDR3 here is CASSLGTGGKDEQYF. DNA for the CDR3: TGTGCCAGCAGCCTTGGGACAGGGGGTAAGGACGAGCAGTACTTC.

J is TRBJ1-1 and V is TRBV4-3; 8 nucleotides match TRBD1. Germline CDR1 and CDR2: LGHNA and YSLEER. This CDR3 has 15 amino acids. Unmatched junction bases numbered 5, after V lost 3 bases and J lost 2 bases. In nucleotides, the CDR3 is TGCGCCAGCAGCCAGCAGGGACAGGCCAACACTGAAGCTTTCTTT. Translating gives CASSQQGQANTEAFF.

The chain uses TRBV4-3 and TRBJ1-2; 12 bases match TRBD1. Germline V gene sequence: CDR1 LGHNA, CDR2 YSLEER. V was clipped by 4 bases and J by 3 bases; unmatched bases: 9. CDR3 length equals 17 residues. The CDR3 loop is CASSRSPGQGAHYGYTF. The CDR3 DNA reads as TGCGCCAGCAGCCGATCACCGGGACAGGGGGCTCACTATGGCTACACCTTC.

In this sample, this clone is medium-sized. V gene TRBV7-2 combines with J gene TRBJ2-3; D ambiguous. Per the germline V gene, CDR1 is SGHTA and CDR2 is FQGNSA. The V and J ends lost 5 bases and 3 bases respectively, with 3 bases between them. The CDR3 is 11 residues long. The CDR3, as DNA: TGTGCCAGCAGCGTAACAGATACGCAGTATTTT. This encodes CASSVTDTQYF.

This clone was seen just once. The V call is TRBV7-3, the J call TRBJ2-7, with D perhaps matching TRBD2 (6 bases). Trimming removed 5 bases at V and 6 bases at J, with 14 bases between. CDR1 and CDR2 (germline): SGHTA, FQGTGA. CDR3 length: 13 residues. This CDR3 reads CASSARRESEQYF. CDR3 DNA sequence: TGTGCCAGCAGCGCCCGACGGGAGAGCGAGCAGTACTTC.

The chain couples TRBV4-3 to TRBJ1-1; D is possibly TRBD1 (6 bases). The CDR3 extends over 15 amino acids. V was pared by 0 bases and J by 9 bases, with 17 bases between. CDR1 is LGHNA and CDR2 is YSLEER in the germline V gene. The CDR3 nucleotides are TGCGCCAGCAGCCAAGATCTGTTGAGGGGGGGGCAAGCTTTCTTT. It is translated as CASSQDLLRGGQAFF.

This chain connects TRBV7-8 to TRBJ1-1; TRBD1 matches at 10 bases. The CDR3 extends over 14 amino acids. Germline V gene data show CDR1 as SGHVS and CDR2 as FQNEAQ. The J segment lost 5 bases and the V segment lost 6 bases, leaving 6 bases of the junction unmatched. This chain's CDR3 is CASRTDRGVTEAFF. CDR3 sequence (DNA): TGTGCCAGCAGAACGGACAGGGGGGTTACTGAAGCTTTCTTT.

The chain is built from TRBV5-6 and TRBJ2-1; 7 bases map to TRBD2. CDR1 and CDR2 (germline): SGHDT, YYEEEE. After removal of 2 bases from V and 4 bases from J, the junction contained 6 bases not matched to a gene. The CDR3 extends over 15 amino acids. For the CDR3, the DNA is TGTGCCAGCAGCTTTTGGAGCGGGGAGTACAATGAGCAGTTCTTC. Amino acid sequence: CASSFWSGEYNEQFF.